Included here is one T cell receptor (beta chain) sequence, with context. The sample originates from a study of identical twins. V lost 4 bases and J lost 2, with 9 bases in between. The CDR3 runs to 12 residues. Per germline, CDR1 DFQATT and CDR2 SNEGSKA (reference sequence). In TCRdb, the 5' RACE reads were re-called with MiXCR into one record per CDR3 protein. The sample contains about 530,000 distinct CDR3 sequences, around 22% of which appear only once. The same data also contributed to another study, on yellow fever vaccine responses in identical twins.

J is TRBJ2-7 and V is TRBV20-1; no reliable D call. The clonotype comes from a woman aged 18-30 years in good health. Sequenced: CD4+ T cells sorted from blood. The DNA of the CDR3 is TGCAGTGCTACTGACCCAGCCTACGAGCAGTACTTC. Encoded protein: CSATDPAYEQYF.